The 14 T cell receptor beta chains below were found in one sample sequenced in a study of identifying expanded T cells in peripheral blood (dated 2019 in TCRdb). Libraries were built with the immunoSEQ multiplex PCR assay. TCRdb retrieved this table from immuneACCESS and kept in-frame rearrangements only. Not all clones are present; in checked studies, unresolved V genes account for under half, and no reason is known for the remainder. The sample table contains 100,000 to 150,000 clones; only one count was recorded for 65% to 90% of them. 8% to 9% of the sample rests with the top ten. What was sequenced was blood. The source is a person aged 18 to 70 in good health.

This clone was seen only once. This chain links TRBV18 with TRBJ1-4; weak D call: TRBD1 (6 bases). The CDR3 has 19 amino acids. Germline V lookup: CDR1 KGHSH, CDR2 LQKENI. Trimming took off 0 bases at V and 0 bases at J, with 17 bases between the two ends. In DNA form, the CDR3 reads TGTGCCAGCTCACCACCGGTGTTTCGAGGGGGGGCAACTAATGAAAAACTGTTTTTT. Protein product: CASSPPVFRGGATNEKLFF.

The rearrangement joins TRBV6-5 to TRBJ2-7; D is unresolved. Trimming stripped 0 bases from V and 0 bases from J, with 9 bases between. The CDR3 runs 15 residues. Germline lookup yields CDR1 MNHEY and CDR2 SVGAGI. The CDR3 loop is CASSYSFTNSYEQYF. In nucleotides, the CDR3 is TGTGCCAGCAGTTACTCGTTTACCAACTCCTACGAGCAGTACTTC.

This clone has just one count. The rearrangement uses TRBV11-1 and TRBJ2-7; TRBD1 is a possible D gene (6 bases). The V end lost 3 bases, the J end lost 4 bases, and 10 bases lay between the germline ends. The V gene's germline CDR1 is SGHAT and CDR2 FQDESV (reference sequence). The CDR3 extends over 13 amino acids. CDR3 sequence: CASSFTGSYEQYF. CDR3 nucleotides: TGTGCCAGCAGCTTCACAGGGTCTTACGAGCAGTACTTC.

As DNA, the CDR3 is TGTGCCAGCTCACGTGACAGGACTCCTTGGGACACTGAAGCTTTCTTT. Its translation is CASSRDRTPWDTEAFF. The J gene is TRBJ1-1, the V gene TRBV18, with D possibly TRBD1 on 6 matching bases. This CDR3 contains 16 residues. V gave up 4 bases and J gave up 3 bases, with 18 bases separating them. In germline, CDR1 is KGHSH, CDR2 LQKENI.

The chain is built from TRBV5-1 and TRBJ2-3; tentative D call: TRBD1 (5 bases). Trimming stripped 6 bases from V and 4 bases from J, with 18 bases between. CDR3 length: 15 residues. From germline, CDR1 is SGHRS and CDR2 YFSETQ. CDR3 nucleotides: TGCGCCAGCACCTGGCAGGGAAGCGTCTCAGATACGCAGTATTTT. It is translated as CASTWQGSVSDTQYF.

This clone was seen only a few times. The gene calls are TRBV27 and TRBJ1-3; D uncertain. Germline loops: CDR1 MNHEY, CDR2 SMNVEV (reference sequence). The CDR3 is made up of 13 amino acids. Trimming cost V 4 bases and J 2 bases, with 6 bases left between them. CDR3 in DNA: TGTGCCAGCAGTTCCATGCCTGGAAACACCATATATTTT. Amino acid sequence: CASSSMPGNTIYF.

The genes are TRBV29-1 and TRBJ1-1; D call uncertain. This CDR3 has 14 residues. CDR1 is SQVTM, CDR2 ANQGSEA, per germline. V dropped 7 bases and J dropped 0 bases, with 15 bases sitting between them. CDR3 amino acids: CSADGRNMNTEAFF. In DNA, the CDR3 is TGCAGCGCCGATGGACGGAATATGAACACTGAAGCTTTCTTT. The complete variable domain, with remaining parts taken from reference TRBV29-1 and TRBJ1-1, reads SAVISQKPSRDICQRGTSLTIQCQVDSQVTMMFWYRQQPGQSLTLIATANQGSEATYESGFVIDKFPISRPNLTFSTLTVSNMSPEDSSIYLCSADGRNMNTEAFFGQGTRLTVV.

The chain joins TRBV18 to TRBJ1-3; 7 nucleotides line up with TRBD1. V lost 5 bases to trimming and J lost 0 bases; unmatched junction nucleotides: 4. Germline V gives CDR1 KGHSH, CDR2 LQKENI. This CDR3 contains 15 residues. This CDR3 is CASSRQGGSGNTIYF. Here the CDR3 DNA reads TGTGCCAGCTCAAGACAGGGAGGCTCTGGAAACACCATATATTTT.

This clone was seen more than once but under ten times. DNA of the CDR3: TGTGCCAGCAGTTACTCGGGACAGAATGGCTACACCTTC. It codes for CASSYSGQNGYTF. The chain is built from TRBV6-5 and TRBJ1-2, with 7 bases fitting TRBD1. Germline V gives CDR1 MNHEY, CDR2 SVGAGI. The V gene end was trimmed by 0 bases and the J gene end by 6 bases; junction bases not matched to a gene: 1. This CDR3 has 13 residues.

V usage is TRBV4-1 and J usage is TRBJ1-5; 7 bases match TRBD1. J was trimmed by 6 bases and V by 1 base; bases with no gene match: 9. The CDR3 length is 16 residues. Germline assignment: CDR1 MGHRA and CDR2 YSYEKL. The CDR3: CASSQGDKAGGQPQHF. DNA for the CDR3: TGCGCCAGCAGCCAAGGAGACAAGGCAGGGGGTCAGCCCCAGCATTTT.

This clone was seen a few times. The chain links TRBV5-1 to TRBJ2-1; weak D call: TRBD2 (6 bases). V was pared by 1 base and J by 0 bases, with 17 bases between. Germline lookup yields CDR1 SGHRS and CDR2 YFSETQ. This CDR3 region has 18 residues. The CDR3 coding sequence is TGCGCCAGCAGCTTGACTAGCAGTCACTTGAGCTCCTACAATGAGCAGTTCTTC. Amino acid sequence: CASSLTSSHLSSYNEQFF.

CDR3 DNA sequence: TGTGCCAGCAGTTACCAAGGACGGGACACCGAGCAGTACTTC. Translation: CASSYQGRDTEQYF. V gene TRBV6-6 combines with J gene TRBJ2-7; TRBD1 might be the D (6 bases). The CDR3 contains 14 residues. The germline gives CDR1 MNHNY, CDR2 SVGAGI (reference sequence). The V end was cut by 2 bases, the J end by 6 bases, with 14 bases between.

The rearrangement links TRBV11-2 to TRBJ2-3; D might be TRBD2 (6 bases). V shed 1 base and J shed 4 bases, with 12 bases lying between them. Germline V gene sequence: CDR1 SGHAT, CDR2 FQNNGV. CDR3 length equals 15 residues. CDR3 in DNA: TGTGCCAGCAGCTTAGCCCGGAGGGTTGCAGATACGCAGTATTTT. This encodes CASSLARRVADTQYF.

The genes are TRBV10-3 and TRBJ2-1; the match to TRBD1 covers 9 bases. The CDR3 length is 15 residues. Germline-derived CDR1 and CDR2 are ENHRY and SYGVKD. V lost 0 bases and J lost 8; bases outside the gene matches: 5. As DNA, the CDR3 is TGTGCCATCAGTGAGTCGGGGACAGGGACCGATGAGCAGTTCTTC. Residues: CAISESGTGTDEQFF.